The 32 T cell receptor beta chains below were found in one sample sequenced in a study of T cells in Graves' hyperthyroidism and ophthalmopathy. RNA transcripts provided the source from which TCR beta CDR3 regions were amplified. A first-round RT-PCR of the TCR CDR3 used the HTBI primer set. In TCRdb, the multiplex PCR reads were re-called with MiXCR into one record per CDR3 protein. This table holds about 500,000 distinct CDR3 sequences, roughly 16% found once. The specimen sequenced was blood. These receptor sequences come from a woman aged 30 to 39 with Graves' ophthalmopathy.

This rearrangement joins TRBV29-1 to TRBJ2-1; perhaps TRBD1 as D (5 bases). CDR1 is SQVTM, CDR2 ANQGSEA, per germline. Between the trimmed V and J ends, which lost 0 bases and 0 bases, there was a span of 12 bases. The CDR3 is 16 amino acids. In DNA form, the CDR3 reads TGCAGCGTTGAAGATCTTCAGGGTCCCTCCTACAATGAGCAGTTCTTC. Amino acid sequence: CSVEDLQGPSYNEQFF.

This clonotype was observed many times. This chain joins TRBV6-2 or TRBV6-3 and TRBJ2-1, with D perhaps being TRBD1 or TRBD2 (5 bases each). V lost 0 bases, J lost 4 bases, and 13 bases lay in between. The CDR3 runs to 16 residues. Germline V CDR1 and CDR2: MNHEY, SVGEGT. CDR3 residues: CASSYSRGASYNEQFF. The CDR3 DNA is TGTGCCAGCAGTTACTCTCGAGGGGCGTCGTACAATGAGCAGTTCTTC.

This clonotype was counted ten times or more. The gene calls are TRBV7-9 and TRBJ2-1; 9 bases map to TRBD1. Germline V gives CDR1 SEHNR, CDR2 FQNEAQ (reference sequence). This CDR3 spans 14 amino acids. V lost 11 bases, J lost 0 bases, and 5 bases stayed unmatched. CDR3 sequence (DNA): TGTGCCGGAAGGACAGGGGCCTCCTACAATGAGCAGTTCTTC. Translation: CAGRTGASYNEQFF.

As concerns this clonotype: The junction shows a germline mismatch at one end, possibly a read error. This chain links TRBV27 with TRBJ2-3, with D uncertain. CDR1 is MNHEY and CDR2 is SMNVEV in the germline V gene (reference sequence). This CDR3 has 14 amino acids. The CDR3 DNA follows: TGTGCCAGCAGTTTATCTTATAGCACAGATATGCAGTATTTT. Translation gives CASSLSYSTDMQYF.

The chain uses TRBV6-1 and TRBJ2-1, with a tentative D call TRBD2 (5 bases). The germline gives CDR1 MNHNS, CDR2 SASEGT. Trimming cost V 5 bases and J 0 bases, with 11 bases left between them. The CDR3 consists of 15 residues. Written as DNA, the CDR3 is TGTGCCAGCAGTCCTAACGGGGACTCCTACAATGAGCAGTTCTTC. This codes for CASSPNGDSYNEQFF.

The rearrangement uses TRBV6-2 or TRBV6-3 and TRBJ2-3; 7 positions agree with TRBD1. The germline gives CDR1 MNHEY, CDR2 SVGEGT. The CDR3 loop spans 14 amino acids. Trimming removed 6 bases from V and 4 bases from J; junction bases left unmatched: 7. The CDR3 DNA is TGTGCCAGCAGCCGACAGGGTGCCCCAGATACGCAGTATTTT. Translated, it gives CASSRQGAPDTQYF.

In its sample, this clonotype was seen many times. This sequence joins TRBV7-2 and TRBJ2-3; TRBD1 matches 8 bases. Unmatched junction bases numbered 10, after V lost 5 bases and J lost 6 bases. The germline V gene encodes CDR1 SGHTA and CDR2 FQGNSA. CDR3 length: 15 residues. The CDR3 DNA is TGTGCCAGCAGCCCTCGGACAGGGCGAAGGGATACGCAGTATTTT. Its protein is CASSPRTGRRDTQYF.

The J gene is TRBJ2-7, the V gene TRBV7-9; 11 bases fit TRBD1. Unmatched junction bases numbered 12, after V lost 5 bases and J lost 6 bases. The CDR3 covers 16 residues. Germline assignment: CDR1 SEHNR and CDR2 FQNEAQ (reference sequence). The CDR3 sequence: CASSPPDGTGGREQYF. In nucleotides, the CDR3 is TGTGCCAGCAGCCCTCCAGACGGGACAGGGGGGCGCGAGCAGTACTTC.

The chain employs TRBV29-1 and TRBJ2-1; a weak D match, TRBD1 (5 bases). V lost 2 bases, J lost 12 bases, and 17 bases lay in between. Germline loops: CDR1 SQVTM, CDR2 ANQGSEA. This CDR3 has 13 amino acids. For the CDR3, the DNA is TGCAGCGTTGAACGGGTGGGTCAGGGAATGCAGTTCTTC. Its protein product is CSVERVGQGMQFF.

On this clonotype itself: A single base separates this from a much larger clone, so it may be a read error. The chain joins TRBV20-1 to TRBJ2-2; D is unclear. Germline V lookup: CDR1 DFQATT, CDR2 SNEGSKA (reference sequence). The CDR3 has 13 residues. V lost 3 bases to trimming and J lost 1 base, with 6 bases between them. This CDR3 is CSARAENTGELFF. In nucleotides, the CDR3 is TGCAGTGCTAGGGCCGAGAACACCGGGGAGCTGTTTTTT.

The rearrangement uses TRBV14 and TRBJ2-3; 12 bases are a match to TRBD2. The CDR3 loop spans 18 amino acids. V was pared by 5 bases and J by 4 bases, with 13 bases of the junction left unmatched. Germline CDR1 and CDR2: SGHDN and FVKESK. For the CDR3, the DNA is TGTGCCAGCAGCGCGGGACTAGCGGGCCAGAATAGCCCAGATACGCAGTATTTT. It yields the protein CASSAGLAGQNSPDTQYF.

This clonotype was seen only a few times. The J gene is TRBJ2-7, the V gene TRBV4-2; 11 nucleotides line up with TRBD2. This CDR3 spans 16 amino acids. CDR1 and CDR2 (germline): LGHNA, YNFKEQ. V lost 0 bases to trimming and J lost 2 bases; unmatched junction nucleotides: 3. The CDR3 region has the DNA TGTGCCAGCAGCCAAGACGGGACTAGCGGTGCCTACGAGCAGTACTTC. Translated: CASSQDGTSGAYEQYF.

J is TRBJ2-2 and V is TRBV2, with D perhaps matching TRBD2 (6 bases). The CDR3 runs to 13 residues. Looked up from germline, CDR1 is SNHLY and CDR2 is FYNNEI. V was pared by 4 bases and J by 3 bases, with 6 bases between. The CDR3 coding sequence is TGTGCCAGCAGTGGGAGGGACACCGGGGAGCTGTTTTTT. This gives the protein CASSGRDTGELFF.

The genes are TRBV20-1 and TRBJ2-7; TRBD2 matches 8 bases. CDR3 length: 15 amino acids. Germline V gene data show CDR1 as DFQATT and CDR2 as SNEGSKA (reference sequence). With V trimmed by 2 bases and J by 2 bases, 8 bases remained unmatched. As DNA, the CDR3 is TGCAGTGCTAGACCTGAGCGGGGGCAAACCTACGAGCAGTACTTC. It is translated as CSARPERGQTYEQYF.

The gene calls are TRBV3-1 and TRBJ1-1; D remains unclear. Trimming stripped 4 bases from V and 0 bases from J, with 9 bases between. This CDR3 region has 14 residues. Per germline, CDR1 LGHDT and CDR2 YNNKEL (reference sequence). In nucleotides, the CDR3 is TGTGCCAGCAGCCCAGAGTGGTTGAACACTGAAGCTTTCTTT. It encodes CASSPEWLNTEAFF.

This clonotype was detected ten times or more. CDR3 coding DNA: TGTGCCAGCAGCTTAGGGGAGGGTGGTAGGGATGAGCAGTTCTTC. Amino acid sequence: CASSLGEGGRDEQFF. V gene TRBV7-2 combines with J gene TRBJ2-1; TRBD2 agrees at 7 bases. The V gene's germline CDR1 is SGHTA and CDR2 FQGNSA. V lost 1 base, J lost 8 bases, and 8 bases stayed unmatched. The CDR3 is 15 amino acids.

This clonotype was found many times. J is TRBJ2-7 and V is TRBV28, with D possibly TRBD2 on 5 matching bases. CDR1 is MDHEN and CDR2 is SYDVKM in the germline V gene. CDR3 size: 14 residues. V lost 2 bases to trimming and J lost 0 bases, with 8 bases between them. Here the CDR3 reads CASSLEGFSYEQYF. The CDR3 nucleotides read TGTGCCAGCAGTTTAGAGGGATTCTCCTACGAGCAGTACTTC.

This clonotype was seen a handful of times. V gene TRBV5-8 combines with J gene TRBJ1-5; a weak D match, TRBD1 (5 bases). Trimming removed 2 bases at V and 0 bases at J, with 12 bases between. CDR1 and CDR2 from the germline V gene are SGHTS and YDEGEE. The CDR3 extends over 16 amino acids. CDR3 in DNA: TGTGCCAGCAGCTTCACAGGAGGATATAGCAATCAGCCCCAGCATTTT. Its protein is CASSFTGGYSNQPQHF.

At least ten counts were recorded for this clonotype. The V and J genes are TRBV2 and TRBJ2-5; possibly TRBD2 for D (6 bases). CDR1 SNHLY and CDR2 FYNNEI come from the germline V gene. Trimming took 6 bases from V and 1 from J, leaving 12 bases between them. The CDR3 runs to 14 residues. The CDR3 spells CASSRGAPQETQYF. CDR3 DNA sequence: TGTGCCAGCAGCCGCGGGGCACCCCAAGAGACCCAGTACTTC.

This chain joins TRBV29-1 and TRBJ2-1, with unresolved D. Germline V gives CDR1 SQVTM, CDR2 ANQGSEA. V was shortened by 0 bases and J by 11 bases, with 8 bases between the two germline ends. CDR3 length: 11 residues. The CDR3 coding sequence is TGCAGCGTTGAAGAGGGCAGAAAGCAGTTCTTC. It is translated as CSVEEGRKQFF.

This chain connects TRBV5-1 to TRBJ2-2; 8 nucleotides agree with TRBD1. Germline lookup yields CDR1 SGHRS and CDR2 YFSETQ. The junction had 7 bases not matched to a gene; V was cut back by 0 bases and J by 3 bases. CDR3 length equals 17 residues. The CDR3 is CASSLARQGRYTGELFF. In DNA form, the CDR3 reads TGCGCCAGCAGCTTGGCTCGACAGGGGAGATACACCGGGGAGCTGTTTTTT.

This clonotype has just a few counts. This chain connects TRBV25-1 to TRBJ1-1; D not certain. The CDR3 is 15 residues long. Germline-derived CDR1 and CDR2 are MGHDK and SYGVNS. V shed 4 bases and J shed 0 bases, with 12 bases lying between them. Here the CDR3 DNA reads TGTGCCAGCAGTGTTAAAACCGGGGTGAACACTGAAGCTTTCTTT. Translated: CASSVKTGVNTEAFF. The full variable domain, completed using reference TRBV25-1 and TRBJ1-1, is EADIYQTPRYLVIGTGKKITLECSQTMGHDKMYWYQQDPGMELHLIHYSYGVNSTEKGDLSSESTVSRIRTEHFPLTLESARPSHTSQYLCASSVKTGVNTEAFFGQGTRLTVV.

This clonotype was picked up many times. The rearrangement joins TRBV6-2 or TRBV6-3 to TRBJ2-4, with unresolved D. Trimming pared 7 bases from V and 8 bases from J, leaving 18 bases between. The CDR3 consists of 14 residues. Per germline, CDR1 MNHEY and CDR2 SVGEGT. Here the CDR3 reads CASTTRLRFDIQYF. The DNA of the CDR3 is TGTGCCAGCACCACCCGGTTGAGGTTCGACATTCAGTACTTC.

The rearrangement joins TRBV7-2 to TRBJ2-7; unclear D gene. The V gene's germline CDR1 is SGHTA and CDR2 FQGNSA. The CDR3 has 13 residues. V dropped 3 bases and J dropped 6 bases, with 12 bases sitting between them. The CDR3 nucleotides read TGTGCCAGCAGCTTCGGACCAGACATCGAGCAGTACTTC. Protein product: CASSFGPDIEQYF.

This chain uses TRBV4-3 with TRBJ1-2; D gene uncertain. CDR1 and CDR2 (germline): LGHNA, YSLEER. The CDR3 contains 15 residues. Between the trimmed V and J ends, which lost 1 base and 0 bases, there was a span of 9 bases. CDR3 nucleotides: TGCGCCAGCAGCCAAGTGGCAGATACTAACTATGGCTACACCTTC. Amino acid sequence: CASSQVADTNYGYTF.

This clonotype was observed many times. V usage is TRBV4-1 and J usage is TRBJ2-3, with TRBD2 matching 14 bases. Germline V gene data show CDR1 as MGHRA and CDR2 as YSYEKL. CDR3 length: 18 residues. The junction had 10 bases not matched to a gene; V was cut back by 4 bases and J by 4 bases. CDR3 sequence (DNA): TGCGCCAGCAGCCGCCGACTAGCGGGAGGGCCCCCCGCAGATACGCAGTATTTT. It encodes CASSRRLAGGPPADTQYF.

The sample holds many counts of this clonotype. The gene calls are TRBV12-3 or TRBV12-4 and TRBJ1-1; D remains unclear. Deletions cut 7 bases from V and 6 bases from J, with 9 bases between. The CDR3 contains 11 residues. CDR3 coding DNA: TGTGCCAGCATTAGAGGGCCTGAAGCTTTCTTT. Amino acid sequence: CASIRGPEAFF.

This clonotype showed up just a few times. The V call is TRBV14, the J call TRBJ2-2; 9 nucleotides match TRBD1. J gave up 3 bases and V 1 base, and 3 bases lay outside the gene matches. The CDR3 covers 16 residues. Per the germline V gene, CDR1 is SGHDN and CDR2 is FVKESK. The CDR3 DNA reads TGTGCCAGCAGCCAAGTGTGGACAGGGGACACCGGGGAGCTGTTTTTT. Amino acid sequence: CASSQVWTGDTGELFF.

This clonotype was detected many times. The V gene is TRBV7-9, the J gene TRBJ2-7; 7 bases fit TRBD1. CDR3 size: 14 residues. Looked up from germline, CDR1 is SEHNR and CDR2 is FQNEAQ (reference sequence). The V segment lost 0 bases and the J segment 2 bases; nucleotides outside the gene matches: 1. CDR3 DNA: TGTGCCAGCAGCTTAGCCGGGACAGCCTACGAGCAGTACTTC. This codes for CASSLAGTAYEQYF.

The chain recombines TRBV19 with TRBJ2-3; perhaps D is TRBD1 or TRBD2 (5 bases each). CDR1 is LNHDA, CDR2 SQIVND, per germline (reference sequence). The CDR3 length is 17 residues. Trimming took off 4 bases at V and 6 bases at J, with 23 bases between the two ends. The CDR3 spells CASSKGPPGPQIDTQYF. The CDR3 DNA reads TGTGCCAGTAGTAAGGGGCCGCCGGGACCTCAAATCGATACGCAGTATTTT. The entire variable domain, with the rest obtained from reference TRBV19 and TRBJ2-3, is as follows: DGGITQSPKYLFRKEGQNVTLSCEQNLNHDAMYWYRQDPGQGLRLIYYSQIVNDFQKGDIAEGYSVSREKKESFPLTVTSAQKNPTAFYLCASSKGPPGPQIDTQYFGPGTRLTVL.

DNA of the CDR3: TGCGCCAGCAGCCAAGGGACAGGGGGCTTGGAGACCCAGTACTTC. It codes for CASSQGTGGLETQYF. The V and J genes are TRBV4-3 and TRBJ2-5; 11 bases match TRBD1. This CDR3 is 15 amino acids long. Germline CDR1 is LGHNA and CDR2 is YSLEER. J lost 5 bases, V lost 1 base, and 3 bases had no gene match.

The rearrangement joins TRBV4-1 to TRBJ2-7; 9 bases are a match to TRBD1. With V trimmed by 4 bases and J by 7 bases, 5 bases remained unmatched. Germline CDR1 is MGHRA and CDR2 is YSYEKL. The CDR3 is 13 amino acids. The CDR3 DNA sequence: TGCGCCAGCAGCCCACAGACAGGGGGGGAGCAGTACTTC. This translates into CASSPQTGGEQYF.